This T cell receptor (beta chain) derives from a study of cytotoxic CD8 clonotypes in ibrutinib-treated CLL. The repertoire was sequenced with immunoSEQ multiplex PCR; TCRdb's copy has only in-frame clones and lacks some. The table records approximately 32,000 clones, approximately 70% of them present only once. This receptor was obtained from a human donor with chronic lymphocytic leukemia. Source: PBMCs, taken before ibrutinib treatment.

In DNA, the CDR3 is TGTGCCAGCAGCGTAAGAGGCACATCCTACGAGCAGTACTTC. Amino acids: CASSVRGTSYEQYF. This chain uses TRBV9 with TRBJ2-7; no firm D call. The V gene's germline CDR1 is SGDLS and CDR2 YYNGEE. The CDR3 contains 14 residues. V shed 1 base and J shed 1 base, with 9 bases lying between them.